This TCR beta chain stems from a study of T cell responses to AZD1222 COVID-19 vaccine. Germline assignment: CDR1 WSHSY and CDR2 SAAADI. V lost 6 bases to trimming and J lost 8 bases, with 32 bases between them. The CDR3 has 19 amino acids. Broader study findings: It was only after the peak T cell response that any repertoires were sampled. At baseline, just five to seven AZD1222 recipients tested seropositive.

Only in-frame clones appear in the TCRdb table, and some are missing; sequencing was by immunoSEQ multiplex PCR. This table has roughly 150,000 clones, more than 90% appearing once. Regarding this clone: No antigen is known for it.

The input for sequencing was peripheral blood, taken on day 0 of AZD1222 vaccination. The chain joins TRBV10-2 to TRBJ2-1, with TRBD2 as a possible D gene (5 bases). The sequence derives from an adult in good health. The CDR3 reads CASSQEAGGWTPLRDEQFF. CDR3 bases: TGCGCCAGCAGCCAGGAGGCAGGCGGGTGGACTCCCTTGCGCGATGAGCAGTTCTTC.